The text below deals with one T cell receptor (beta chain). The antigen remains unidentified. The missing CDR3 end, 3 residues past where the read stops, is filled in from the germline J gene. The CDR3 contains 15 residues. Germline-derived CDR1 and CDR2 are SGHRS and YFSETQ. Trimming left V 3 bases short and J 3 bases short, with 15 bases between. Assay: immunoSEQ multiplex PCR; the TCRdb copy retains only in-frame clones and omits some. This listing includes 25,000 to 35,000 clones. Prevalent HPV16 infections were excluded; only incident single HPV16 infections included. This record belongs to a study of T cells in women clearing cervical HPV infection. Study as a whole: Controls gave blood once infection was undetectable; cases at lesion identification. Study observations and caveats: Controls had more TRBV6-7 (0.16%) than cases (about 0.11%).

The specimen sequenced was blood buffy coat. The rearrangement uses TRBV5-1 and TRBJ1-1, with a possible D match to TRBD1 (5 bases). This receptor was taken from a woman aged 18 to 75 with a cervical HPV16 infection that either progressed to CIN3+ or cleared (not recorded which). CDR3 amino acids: CASSSTGGVYTEAFF. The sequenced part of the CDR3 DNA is TGCGCCAGCAGCTCGACCGGGGGGGTATACACTGAA.